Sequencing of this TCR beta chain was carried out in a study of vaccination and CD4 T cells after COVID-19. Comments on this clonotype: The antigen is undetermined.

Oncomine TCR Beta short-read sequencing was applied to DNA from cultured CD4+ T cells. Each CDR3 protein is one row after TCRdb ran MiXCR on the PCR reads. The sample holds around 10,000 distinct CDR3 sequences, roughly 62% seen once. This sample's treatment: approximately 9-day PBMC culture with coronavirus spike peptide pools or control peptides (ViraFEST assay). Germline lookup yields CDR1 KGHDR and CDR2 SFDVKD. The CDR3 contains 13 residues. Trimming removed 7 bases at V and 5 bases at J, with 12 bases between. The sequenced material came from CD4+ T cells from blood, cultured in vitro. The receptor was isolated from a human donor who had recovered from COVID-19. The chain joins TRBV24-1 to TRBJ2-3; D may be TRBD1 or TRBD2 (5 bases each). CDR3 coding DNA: TGTGCCACCAGCGGGACCCCGCGAGATACGCAGTATTTT. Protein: CATSGTPRDTQYF.